A single sample gave rise to the 9 T cell receptor beta chains below, sequenced in a study of cytomegalovirus exposure and HLA in healthy donors (dated by TCRdb to about 2017). Preparation of the library involved the immunoSEQ multiplex PCR assay. For the multiplex PCR, a mixture combining 60 forward primers for TCR Vbeta segments and 13 reverse primers for TCR Jbeta segments was used. Sourced from immuneACCESS, this table was stored by TCRdb with only in-frame sequences that have V and J called. A share of the clones is absent; for the studies checked, an unresolved V gene accounts for under half, and the remainder has no known explanation. The sample table lists 100,000 or so clones, around 80% of them with a count of one. Around 7% of the sample goes to the ten largest clones. Specimen: PBMCs. Receptors were obtained from a man between 25 and 39 years old in good health and CMV-seronegative.

V usage is TRBV10-3 and J usage is TRBJ2-1; 8 bases match TRBD2. Per germline, CDR1 ENHRY and CDR2 SYGVKD. J gave up 2 bases and V 0 bases, and 6 bases lay outside the gene matches. The CDR3 totals 17 residues. The CDR3 DNA follows: TGTGCCATCAGTGAGTCGGTCAGCGGGGGACCCTACAATGAGCAGTTCTTC. This encodes CAISESVSGGPYNEQFF.

The chain carries TRBV6-5 and TRBJ1-2; 9 bases align to TRBD1. CDR1 is MNHEY and CDR2 is SVGAGI in the germline V gene. V lost 0 bases, J lost 4 bases, and 0 bases stayed unmatched. The CDR3 loop spans 14 amino acids. The chain's CDR3 is CASSYSTGGYGYTF. The CDR3 coding sequence is TGTGCCAGCAGTTACTCGACAGGGGGCTATGGCTACACCTTC.

V usage is TRBV19 and J usage is TRBJ1-1; 8 bases are a match to TRBD1. The junction had 5 bases not matched to a gene; V was cut back by 4 bases and J by 1 base. CDR1 and CDR2 from the germline V gene are LNHDA and SQIVND (reference sequence). The CDR3 runs to 15 residues. CDR3 coding DNA: TGTGCCAGTAGTACCCTCAGGGGGCCGAACACTGAAGCTTTCTTT. Translated, it gives CASSTLRGPNTEAFF.

This chain joins TRBV15 and TRBJ2-1; weak D call: TRBD1 (5 bases). The CDR3 covers 14 residues. Germline loops: CDR1 LNHNV, CDR2 YYDKDF (reference sequence). The V end was cut by 1 base, the J end by 5 bases, with 9 bases between. CDR3 loop: CATSRGVRDNEQFF. In nucleotides, the CDR3 is TGTGCCACCAGCAGAGGAGTCAGGGACAATGAGCAGTTCTTC. The full variable domain, with the rest looked up from reference TRBV15 and TRBJ2-1, is DAMVIQNPRYQVTQFGKPVTLSCSQTLNHNVMYWYQQKSSQAPKLLFHYYDKDFNNEADTPDNFQSRRPNTSFCFLDIRSPGLGDTAMYLCATSRGVRDNEQFFGPGTRLTVL.

V is TRBV5-1 and J is TRBJ2-6, with 8 bases matching TRBD1. The germline V gene encodes CDR1 SGHRS and CDR2 YFSETQ. This CDR3 comprises 17 residues. V trimming: 5 bases; J trimming: 0 bases; junction bases outside the gene matches: 7. CDR3 in amino acids: CASSSWDRSSGANVLTF. CDR3 nucleotide sequence: TGCGCCAGCAGTTCATGGGACAGGAGCTCTGGGGCCAACGTCCTGACTTTC.

The chain uses TRBV10-3 and TRBJ2-2, with TRBD2 identical over 14 bases. The V gene end was trimmed by 9 bases and the J gene end by 7 bases; junction bases not matched to a gene: 7. This CDR3 contains 15 residues. Per the germline V gene, CDR1 is ENHRY and CDR2 is SYGVKD. The CDR3 DNA reads TGTGCCATTGGGACTAGCGGGAGTAGGGACGGGGAGCTGTTTTTT. Translated: CAIGTSGSRDGELFF.

Only one count was recorded for this clone. V is TRBV7-9 and J is TRBJ2-3, with D tentatively TRBD2 (6 bases). V lost 6 bases and J lost 4, with 11 bases in between. Germline V gene lookup returns CDR1 SEHNR and CDR2 FQNEAQ (reference sequence). CDR3 length: 13 residues. The CDR3 protein is CASRVSGSDTQYF. The CDR3 DNA follows: TGTGCCAGCAGGGTTAGCGGTTCAGATACGCAGTATTTT.

Points on this clone: Germline is not matched at one junction end, which may reflect a read error. DNA for the CDR3: TGCGCCGGCAGCCAAATAGGGACAGAAACATCCTACGAGCAGTACTTC. This codes for CAGSQIGTETSYEQYF. The chain uses TRBV4-1 and TRBJ2-7; 7 nucleotides align to TRBD1. The CDR3 length is 16 residues. CDR1 and CDR2 from the germline V gene are MGHRA and YSYEKL.

The J gene is TRBJ2-1, the V gene TRBV9; D perhaps matches TRBD2 (7 bases). This CDR3 is built from 15 residues. The ends were cut back, 0 bases at V and 6 bases at J, with 13 bases in the middle. The germline CDR1 and CDR2 sequences are SGDLS and YYNGEE. The CDR3 protein is CASSVVGGASNEQFF. The CDR3, as DNA: TGTGCCAGCAGCGTAGTGGGGGGGGCCTCCAATGAGCAGTTCTTC.